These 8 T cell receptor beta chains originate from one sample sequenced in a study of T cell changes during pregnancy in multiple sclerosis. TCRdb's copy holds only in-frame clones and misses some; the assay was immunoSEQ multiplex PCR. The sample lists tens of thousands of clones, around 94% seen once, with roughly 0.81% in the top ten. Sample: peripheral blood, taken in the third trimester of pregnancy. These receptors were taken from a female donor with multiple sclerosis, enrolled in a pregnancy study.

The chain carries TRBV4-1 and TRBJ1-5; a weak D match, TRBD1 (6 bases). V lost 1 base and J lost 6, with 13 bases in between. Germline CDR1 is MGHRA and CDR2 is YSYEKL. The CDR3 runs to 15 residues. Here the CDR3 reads CASSQVDSQSQPQHF. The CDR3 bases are TGCGCCAGCAGCCAAGTGGACAGTCAGAGTCAGCCCCAGCATTTT.

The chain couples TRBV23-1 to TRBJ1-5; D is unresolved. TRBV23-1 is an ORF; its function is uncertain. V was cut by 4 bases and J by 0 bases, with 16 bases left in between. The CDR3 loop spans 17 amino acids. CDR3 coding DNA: TGCGCCAGCAGTCCAGACGAACCGGGATCTAGCAATCAGCCCCAGCATTTT. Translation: CASSPDEPGSSNQPQHF.

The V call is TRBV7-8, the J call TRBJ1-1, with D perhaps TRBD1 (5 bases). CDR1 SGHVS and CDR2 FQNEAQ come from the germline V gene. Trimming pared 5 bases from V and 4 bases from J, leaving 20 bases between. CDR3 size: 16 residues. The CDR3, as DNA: TGTGCCAGCAGCCTCCCCCTGGGGGGTGTAGGCACTGAAGCTTTCTTT. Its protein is CASSLPLGGVGTEAFF.

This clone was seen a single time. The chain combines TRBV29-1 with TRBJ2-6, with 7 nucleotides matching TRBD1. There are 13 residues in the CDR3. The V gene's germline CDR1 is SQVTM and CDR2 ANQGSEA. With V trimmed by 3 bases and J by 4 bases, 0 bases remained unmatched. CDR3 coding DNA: TGCAGCGTTGAGGGACAGGGGGCCAACGTCCTGACTTTC. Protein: CSVEGQGANVLTF. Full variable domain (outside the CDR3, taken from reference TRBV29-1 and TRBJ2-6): SAVISQKPSRDICQRGTSLTIQCQVDSQVTMMFWYRQQPGQSLTLIATANQGSEATYESGFVIDKFPISRPNLTFSTLTVSNMSPEDSSIYLCSVEGQGANVLTFGAGSRLTVL.

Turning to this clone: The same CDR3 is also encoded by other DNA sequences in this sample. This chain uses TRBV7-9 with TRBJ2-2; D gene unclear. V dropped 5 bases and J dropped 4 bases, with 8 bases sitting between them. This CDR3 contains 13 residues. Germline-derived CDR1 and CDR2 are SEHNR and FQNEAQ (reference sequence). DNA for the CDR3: TGTGCCAGCAGCCTCGGCGGCACCGGGGAGCTGTTTTTT. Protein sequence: CASSLGGTGELFF.

The CDR3 region has the DNA TGTGCCAGCAGTTCCCGGGACAGATACAATGAGCAGTTCTTC. Its translation is CASSSRDRYNEQFF. This chain links TRBV6-5 with TRBJ2-1; 7 bases map to TRBD1. Germline CDR1 is MNHEY and CDR2 is SVGAGI. The CDR3 contains 14 residues. J gave up 4 bases and V 4 bases, and 4 bases lay outside the gene matches.

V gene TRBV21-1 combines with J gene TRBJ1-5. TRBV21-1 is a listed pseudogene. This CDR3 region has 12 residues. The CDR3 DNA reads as TGTGCCAGCAGCTCTCCAGGGAGGGCCCAGCATTTT. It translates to CASSSPGRAQHF.

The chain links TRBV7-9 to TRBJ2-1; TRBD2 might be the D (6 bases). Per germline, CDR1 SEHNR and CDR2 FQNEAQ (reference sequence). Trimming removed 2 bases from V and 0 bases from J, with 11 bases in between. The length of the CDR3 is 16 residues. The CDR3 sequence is CASSLWRESSYNEQFF. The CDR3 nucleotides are TGTGCCAGCAGCTTATGGAGGGAAAGCTCCTACAATGAGCAGTTCTTC.